This paragraph covers one T cell receptor (beta chain) sequence. This sample was taken from a study of cytomegalovirus exposure and HLA in healthy donors. Both 60 Vbeta primers and 13 Jbeta primers went into the PCR. Here immunoSEQ multiplex PCR was the method, and the copy in TCRdb shows in-frame clones only, minus some. The sample shows some 120,000 clones, 77% of them seen only once. The clonotype comes from a human donor in good health. The specimen sequenced was PBMCs.

This CDR3 is CASRAAMRTGNTIYF. DNA of the CDR3: TGTGCCAGCAGGGCAGCGATGCGGACTGGAAACACCATATATTTT. This chain joins TRBV2 and TRBJ1-3; no clear D gene. The CDR3 runs 15 residues. The V end lost 6 bases, the J end lost 2 bases, and 14 bases lay between the germline ends. Germline CDR1 and CDR2: SNHLY and FYNNEI.